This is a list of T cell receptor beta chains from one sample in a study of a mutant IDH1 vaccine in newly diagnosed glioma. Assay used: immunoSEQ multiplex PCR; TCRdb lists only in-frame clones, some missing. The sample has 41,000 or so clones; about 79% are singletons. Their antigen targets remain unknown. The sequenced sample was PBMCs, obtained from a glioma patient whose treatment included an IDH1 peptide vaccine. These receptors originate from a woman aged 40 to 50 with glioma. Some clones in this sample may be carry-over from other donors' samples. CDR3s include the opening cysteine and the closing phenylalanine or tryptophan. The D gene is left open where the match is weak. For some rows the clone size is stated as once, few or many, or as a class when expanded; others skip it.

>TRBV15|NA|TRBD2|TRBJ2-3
TGTGCCACCAGCTCCCGGGACTATCTAGGCACAGATACGCAGTATTTT
CATSSRDYLGTDTQYF
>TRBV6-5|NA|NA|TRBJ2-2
TGTGCCAGCAGCGACACCGGGGAGCTGTTTTTT
CASSDTGELFF
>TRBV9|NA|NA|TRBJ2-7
TGTGCCAGCAGCGTATCCCCAACTTCCACCTACGAGCAGTACTTC
CASSVSPTSTYEQYF
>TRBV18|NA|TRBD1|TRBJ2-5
TGTGCCAGCTCACCTTTCCAGGGGGCAGAGGAGACCCAGTACTTC
CASSPFQGAEETQYF
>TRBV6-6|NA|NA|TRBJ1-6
TGTGCCAGCAGTCAGGGACTGGGAGATTCACCCCTCCACTTT
CASSQGLGDSPLHF
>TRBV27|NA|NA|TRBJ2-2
TGTGCCAGCAGTTTCGGAAGCGGGGAGCTGTTTTTT
CASSFGSGELFF
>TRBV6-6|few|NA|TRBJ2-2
TGTGCCAGCAGGGGGACCGGGGAGCTGTTTTTT
CASRGTGELFF
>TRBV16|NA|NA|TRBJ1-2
TGTGCCAGCAGCCAATTGGTCGCCTCTGGCTACACCTTC
CASSQLVASGYTF
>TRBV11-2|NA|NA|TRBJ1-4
TGTGCCAGCAGCCAAGGGGCCAGCCCCTATGCAACTAATGAAAAACTGTTTTTT
CASSQGASPYATNEKLFF
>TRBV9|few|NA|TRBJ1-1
TGTGCCAGCAGCGTAGGCGCAGGGAGCATGAACACTGAAGCTTTCTTT
CASSVGAGSMNTEAFF